Listed below are T cell receptor beta chains from one sample, sequenced in a study of OX40 agonist ivuxolimab in advanced cancers. Sequenced by immunoSEQ multiplex PCR; TCRdb stores in-frame clones only, minus some. The sample comprises some 30,000 clones, 80% to 90% of which are singletons, and approximately 21% rests with the top ten. Sequencing used CD4+ or CD8+ T cells sorted from blood, obtained in a trial of the OX40 agonist ivuxolimab. These receptors were collected from an adult with an advanced solid tumor such as melanoma, head and neck, liver or kidney cancer. Each CDR3 is given without its conserved first and last residue. Each record gives: V gene, J gene, clone size, CDR3 protein. Clone size, where shown, is once, few, many, or a class for clones that have expanded.

>TRBV14|TRBJ1-1|once
ASSPRLGSNTEAF
>TRBV7-9|TRBJ1-6|-
ASSLRGTENSPLH
>TRBV6-1|TRBJ2-3|once
ASKVGSESDTQY
>TRBV13|TRBJ2-7|medium-sized
ASSLRDEQY
>TRBV5-1|TRBJ1-4|-
ASSLGDDREGEKLF
>TRBV5-1|TRBJ2-3|-
ASSFSGVSTDTQY
>TRBV6-5|TRBJ2-7|few
ASEPAGGPYEQY
>TRBV30|TRBJ2-1|-
AWSGGTVNEQF
>TRBV9|TRBJ2-3|-
ASSRRGSGGAPDTQY
>TRBV7-2|TRBJ2-3|-
ASSLDYQSTDTQY
>TRBV10-2|TRBJ1-2|-
ASSDDSLYGYT
>TRBV4-3|TRBJ1-1|-
ASSQVTWRTEAF
>TRBV28|TRBJ2-3|-
ASSSWVYTDTQY
>TRBV7-6|TRBJ2-1|once
ASRSTGGWEQF